This T cell receptor (beta chain) was recovered during a study of OX40 agonist ivuxolimab in advanced cancers. Broader study findings: Low normalized clonal expansion also occurred in some nonresponding patients.

This clone was recorded only once. Its specificity is unknown. Sequenced by immunoSEQ multiplex PCR; TCRdb stores in-frame clones only, minus some. The data show around 73,000 clones, with approximately 90% seen just once and roughly 9.7% held by the top ten. This sequence was found in an adult with an advanced solid tumor such as melanoma, head and neck, liver or kidney cancer. The sequences come from CD4+ or CD8+ T cells sorted from blood, collected in a trial of the OX40 agonist ivuxolimab.

The CDR3 DNA sequence: TGTGCCAGCAGTTCTCCGGGACAGGGACTCGACGAGCAGTACTTC. Translated: CASSSPGQGLDEQYF. The chain is built from TRBV6-5 and TRBJ2-7, with 9 bases aligning to TRBD1. J lost 5 bases, V lost 4 bases, and 9 bases had no gene match. The V gene's germline CDR1 is MNHEY and CDR2 SVGAGI. This CDR3 has 15 amino acids.